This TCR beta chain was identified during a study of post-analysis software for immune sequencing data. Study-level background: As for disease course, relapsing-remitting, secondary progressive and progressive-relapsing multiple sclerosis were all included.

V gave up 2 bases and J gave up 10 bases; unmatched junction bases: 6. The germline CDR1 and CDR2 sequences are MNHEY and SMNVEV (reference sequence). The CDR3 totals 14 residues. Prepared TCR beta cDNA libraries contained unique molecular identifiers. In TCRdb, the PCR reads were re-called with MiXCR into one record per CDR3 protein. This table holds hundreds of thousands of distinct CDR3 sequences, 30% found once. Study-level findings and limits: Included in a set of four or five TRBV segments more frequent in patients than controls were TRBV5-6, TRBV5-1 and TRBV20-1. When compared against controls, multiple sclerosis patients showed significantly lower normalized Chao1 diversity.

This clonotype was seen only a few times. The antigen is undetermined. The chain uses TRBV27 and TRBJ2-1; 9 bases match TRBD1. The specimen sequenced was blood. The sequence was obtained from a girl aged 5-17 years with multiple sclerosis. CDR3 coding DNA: TGTGCCAGCAGTTTAAGGGGACAGGGTAACGAGCAGTTCTTC. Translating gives CASSLRGQGNEQFF.